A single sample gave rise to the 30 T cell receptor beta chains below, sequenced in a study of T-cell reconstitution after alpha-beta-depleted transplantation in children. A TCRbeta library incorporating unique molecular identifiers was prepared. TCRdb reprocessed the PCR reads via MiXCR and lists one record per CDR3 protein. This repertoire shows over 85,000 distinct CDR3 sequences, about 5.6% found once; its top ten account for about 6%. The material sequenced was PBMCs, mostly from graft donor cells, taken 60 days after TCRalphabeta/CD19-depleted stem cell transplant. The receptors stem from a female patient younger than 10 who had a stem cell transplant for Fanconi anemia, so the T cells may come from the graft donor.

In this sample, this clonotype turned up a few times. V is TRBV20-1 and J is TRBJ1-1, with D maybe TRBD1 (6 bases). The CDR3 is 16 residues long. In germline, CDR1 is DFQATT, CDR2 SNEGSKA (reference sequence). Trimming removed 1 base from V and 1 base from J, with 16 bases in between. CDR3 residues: CSARANFLGQNTEAFF. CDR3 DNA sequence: TGCAGTGCTAGAGCCAACTTCCTGGGACAGAACACTGAAGCTTTCTTT.

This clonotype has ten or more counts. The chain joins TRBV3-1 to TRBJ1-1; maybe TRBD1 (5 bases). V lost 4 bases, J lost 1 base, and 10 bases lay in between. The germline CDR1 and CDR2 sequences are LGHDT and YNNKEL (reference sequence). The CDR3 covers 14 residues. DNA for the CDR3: TGTGCCAGCAGCCGGGGCGGGCCGAACACTGAAGCTTTCTTT. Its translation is CASSRGGPNTEAFF.

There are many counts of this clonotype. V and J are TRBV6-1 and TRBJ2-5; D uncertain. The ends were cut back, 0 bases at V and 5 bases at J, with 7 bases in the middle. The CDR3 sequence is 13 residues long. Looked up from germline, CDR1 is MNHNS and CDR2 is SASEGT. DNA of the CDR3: TGTGCCAGCAGTGAAGCTGAATGGGAGACCCAGTACTTC. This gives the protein CASSEAEWETQYF.

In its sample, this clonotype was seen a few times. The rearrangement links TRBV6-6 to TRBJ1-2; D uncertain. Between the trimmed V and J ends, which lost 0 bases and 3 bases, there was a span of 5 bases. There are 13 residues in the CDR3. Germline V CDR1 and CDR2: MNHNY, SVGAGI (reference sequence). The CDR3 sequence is CASSYSDDYGYTF. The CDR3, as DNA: TGTGCCAGCAGTTACTCGGACGACTATGGCTACACCTTC.

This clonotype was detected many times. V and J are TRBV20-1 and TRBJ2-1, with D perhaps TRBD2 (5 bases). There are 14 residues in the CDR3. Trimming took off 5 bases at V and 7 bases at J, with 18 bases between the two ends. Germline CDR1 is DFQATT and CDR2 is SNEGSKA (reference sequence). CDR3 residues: CSADLWGEGNEQFF. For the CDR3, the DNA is TGCAGTGCTGATTTGTGGGGAGAGGGTAATGAGCAGTTCTTC.

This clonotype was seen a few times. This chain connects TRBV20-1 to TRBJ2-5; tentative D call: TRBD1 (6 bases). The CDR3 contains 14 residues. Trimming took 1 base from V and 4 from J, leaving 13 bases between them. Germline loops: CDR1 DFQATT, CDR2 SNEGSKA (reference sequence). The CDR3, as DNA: TGCAGTGCTAGAGGCCAGGGGAAAATAGAGACCCAGTACTTC. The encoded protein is CSARGQGKIETQYF.

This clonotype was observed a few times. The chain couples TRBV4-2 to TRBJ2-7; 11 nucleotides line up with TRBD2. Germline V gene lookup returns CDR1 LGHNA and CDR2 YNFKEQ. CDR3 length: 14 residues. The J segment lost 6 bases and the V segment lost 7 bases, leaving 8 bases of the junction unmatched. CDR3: CASNPGLADGEQYF. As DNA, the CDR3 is TGTGCCAGCAATCCGGGACTAGCGGACGGCGAGCAGTACTTC.

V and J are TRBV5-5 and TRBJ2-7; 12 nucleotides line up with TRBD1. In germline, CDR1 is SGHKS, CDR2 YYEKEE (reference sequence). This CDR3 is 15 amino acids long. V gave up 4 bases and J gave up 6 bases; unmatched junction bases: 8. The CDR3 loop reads CASSPSGTGGSEQYF. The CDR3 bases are TGTGCCAGCAGCCCCTCTGGGACAGGGGGCAGCGAGCAGTACTTC.

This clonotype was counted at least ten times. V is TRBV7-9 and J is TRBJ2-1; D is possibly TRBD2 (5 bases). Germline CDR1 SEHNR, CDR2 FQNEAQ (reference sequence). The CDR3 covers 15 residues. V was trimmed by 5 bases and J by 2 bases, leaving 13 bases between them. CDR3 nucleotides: TGTGCCAGCAGCGCCGTGGACTGGCCCTACAATGAGCAGTTCTTC. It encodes CASSAVDWPYNEQFF.

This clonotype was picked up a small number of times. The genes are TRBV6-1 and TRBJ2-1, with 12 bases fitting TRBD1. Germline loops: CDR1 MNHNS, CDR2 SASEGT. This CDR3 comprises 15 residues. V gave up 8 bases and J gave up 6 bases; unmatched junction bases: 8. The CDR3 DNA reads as TGTGCCAGCCTTCCCCGGGACAGGGGGCTCAATGAGCAGTTCTTC. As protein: CASLPRDRGLNEQFF.

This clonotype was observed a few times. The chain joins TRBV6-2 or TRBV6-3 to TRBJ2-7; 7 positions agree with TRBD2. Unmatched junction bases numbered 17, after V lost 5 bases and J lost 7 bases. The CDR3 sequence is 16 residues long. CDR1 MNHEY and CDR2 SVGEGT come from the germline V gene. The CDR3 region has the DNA TGTGCCAGCAGTAATCGACTAGCTTCTCCCCCCGGGGAGCAGTACTTC. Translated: CASSNRLASPPGEQYF.

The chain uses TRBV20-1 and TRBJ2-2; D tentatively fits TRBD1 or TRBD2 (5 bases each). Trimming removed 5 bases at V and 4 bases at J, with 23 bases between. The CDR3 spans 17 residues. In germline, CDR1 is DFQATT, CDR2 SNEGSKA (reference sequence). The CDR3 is CSALREVARVTTGELFF. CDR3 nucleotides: TGCAGTGCTCTCCGGGAAGTAGCCAGGGTTACCACCGGGGAGCTGTTTTTT.

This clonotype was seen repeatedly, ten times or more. The CDR3 loop reads CASSLALQVEAFF. Here the CDR3 DNA reads TGTGCCAGCAGCTTAGCGCTACAGGTTGAAGCTTTCTTT. The V call is TRBV7-2, the J call TRBJ1-1, with a tentative D call TRBD1 (5 bases). Trimming removed 0 bases at V and 7 bases at J, with 9 bases between. Germline CDR1 SGHTA, CDR2 FQGNSA. The CDR3 sequence is 13 residues long.

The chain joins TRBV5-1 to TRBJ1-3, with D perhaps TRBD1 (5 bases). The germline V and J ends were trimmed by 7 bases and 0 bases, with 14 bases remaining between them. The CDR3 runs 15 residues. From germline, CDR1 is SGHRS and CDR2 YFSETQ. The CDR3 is CASRPQGLSGNTIYF. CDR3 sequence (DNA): TGCGCCAGCCGACCCCAGGGACTCTCTGGAAACACCATATATTTT.

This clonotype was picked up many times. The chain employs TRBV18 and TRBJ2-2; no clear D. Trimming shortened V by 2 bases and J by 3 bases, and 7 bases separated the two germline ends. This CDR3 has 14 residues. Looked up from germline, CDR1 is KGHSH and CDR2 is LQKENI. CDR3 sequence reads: CASSPGVDTGELFF. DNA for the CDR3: TGTGCCAGCTCACCAGGGGTGGACACCGGGGAGCTGTTTTTT.

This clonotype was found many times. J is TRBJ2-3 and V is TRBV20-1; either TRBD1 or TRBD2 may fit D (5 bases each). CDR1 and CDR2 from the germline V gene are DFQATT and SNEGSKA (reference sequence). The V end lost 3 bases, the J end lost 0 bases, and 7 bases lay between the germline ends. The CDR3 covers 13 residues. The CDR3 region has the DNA TGCAGTGCTAGTAGGGACAGCACAGATACGCAGTATTTT. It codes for CSASRDSTDTQYF.

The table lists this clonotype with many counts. CDR3 bases: TGTGCCAGCAGCTTCTGGTCCCCCGATACGCAGTATTTT. Its protein product is CASSFWSPDTQYF. The chain combines TRBV5-6 with TRBJ2-3; D call uncertain. Looked up from germline, CDR1 is SGHDT and CDR2 is YYEEEE. Trimming left V 2 bases short and J 6 bases short, with 10 bases between. CDR3 length: 13 amino acids.

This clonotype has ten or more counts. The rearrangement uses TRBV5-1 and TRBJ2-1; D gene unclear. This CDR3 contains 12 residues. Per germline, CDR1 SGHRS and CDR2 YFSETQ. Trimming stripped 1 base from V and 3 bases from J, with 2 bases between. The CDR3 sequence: CASSLNYNEQFF. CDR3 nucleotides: TGCGCCAGCAGCTTGAACTACAATGAGCAGTTCTTC.

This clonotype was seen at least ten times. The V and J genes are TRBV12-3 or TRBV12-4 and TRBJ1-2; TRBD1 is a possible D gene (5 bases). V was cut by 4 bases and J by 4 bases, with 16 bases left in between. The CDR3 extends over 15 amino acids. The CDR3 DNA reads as TGTGCCAGCAGTTCCGGCAGGGCCCAAGGCTATGGCTACACCTTC. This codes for CASSSGRAQGYGYTF.

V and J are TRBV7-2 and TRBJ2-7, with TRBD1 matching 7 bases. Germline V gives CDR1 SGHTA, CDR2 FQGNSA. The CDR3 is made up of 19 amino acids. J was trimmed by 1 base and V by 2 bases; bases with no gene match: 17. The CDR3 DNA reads TGTGCCAGCAGCTTATACCCATCACAGGGGTATAGTGGGTCCTACGAGCAGTACTTC. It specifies CASSLYPSQGYSGSYEQYF.

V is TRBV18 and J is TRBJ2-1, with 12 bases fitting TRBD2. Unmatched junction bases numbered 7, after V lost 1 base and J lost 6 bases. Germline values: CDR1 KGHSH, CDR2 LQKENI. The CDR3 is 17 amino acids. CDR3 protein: CASSPRTSGRPSNEQFF. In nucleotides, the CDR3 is TGTGCCAGCTCACCACGTACTAGCGGGAGGCCCAGCAATGAGCAGTTCTTC.

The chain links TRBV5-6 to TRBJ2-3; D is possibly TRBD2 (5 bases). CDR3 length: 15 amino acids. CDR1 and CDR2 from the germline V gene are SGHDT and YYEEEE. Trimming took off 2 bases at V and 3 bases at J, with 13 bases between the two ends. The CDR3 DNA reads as TGTGCCAGCAGCTTTTATAAGCGGCCAACAGATACGCAGTATTTT. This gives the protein CASSFYKRPTDTQYF.

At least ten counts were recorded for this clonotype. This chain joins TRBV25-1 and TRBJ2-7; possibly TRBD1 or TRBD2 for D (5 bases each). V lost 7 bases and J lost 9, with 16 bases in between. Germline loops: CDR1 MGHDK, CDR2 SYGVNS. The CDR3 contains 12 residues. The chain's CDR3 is CASTRGAEVQYF. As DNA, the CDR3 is TGTGCCAGCACTAGAGGGGCTGAAGTGCAGTACTTC.

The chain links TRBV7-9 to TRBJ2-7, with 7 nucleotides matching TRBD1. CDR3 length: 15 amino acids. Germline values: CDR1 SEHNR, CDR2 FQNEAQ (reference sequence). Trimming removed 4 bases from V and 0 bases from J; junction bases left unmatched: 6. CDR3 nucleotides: TGTGCCAGCAGCTCTTTCCGGGACAGCTCCTACGAGCAGTACTTC. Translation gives CASSSFRDSSYEQYF.

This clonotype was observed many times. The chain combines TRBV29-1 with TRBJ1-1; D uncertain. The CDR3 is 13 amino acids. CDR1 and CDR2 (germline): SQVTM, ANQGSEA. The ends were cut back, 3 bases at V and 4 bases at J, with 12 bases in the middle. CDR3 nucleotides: TGCAGCGTTGAGGTGACCTACATCACTGAAGCTTTCTTT. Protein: CSVEVTYITEAFF.

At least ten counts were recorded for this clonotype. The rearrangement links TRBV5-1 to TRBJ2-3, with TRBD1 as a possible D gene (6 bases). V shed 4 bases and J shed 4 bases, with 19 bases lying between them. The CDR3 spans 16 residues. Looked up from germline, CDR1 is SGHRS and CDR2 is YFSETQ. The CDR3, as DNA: TGCGCCAGCAGCCCTACGACCAACAGGGTTGCAGATACGCAGTATTTT. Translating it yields CASSPTTNRVADTQYF. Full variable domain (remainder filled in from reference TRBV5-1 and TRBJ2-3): KAGVTQTPRYLIKTRGQQVTLSCSPISGHRSVSWYQQTPGQGLQFLFEYFSETQRNKGNFPGRFSGRQFSNSRSEMNVSTLELGDSALYLCASSPTTNRVADTQYFGPGTRLTVL.

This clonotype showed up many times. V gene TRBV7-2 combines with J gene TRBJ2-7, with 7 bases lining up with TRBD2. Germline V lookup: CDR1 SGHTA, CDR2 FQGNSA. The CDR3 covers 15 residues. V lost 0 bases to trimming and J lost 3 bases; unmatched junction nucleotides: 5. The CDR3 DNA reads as TGTGCCAGCAGCTTAGCGGGGGGGAAAATCTACGAGCAGTACTTC. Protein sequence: CASSLAGGKIYEQYF.

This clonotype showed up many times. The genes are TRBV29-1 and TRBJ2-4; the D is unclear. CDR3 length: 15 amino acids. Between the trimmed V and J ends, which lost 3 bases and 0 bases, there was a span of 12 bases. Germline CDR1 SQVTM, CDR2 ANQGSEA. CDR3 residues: CSVDGWVLAKNIQYF. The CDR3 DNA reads TGCAGCGTTGATGGGTGGGTTCTAGCCAAAAACATTCAGTACTTC.

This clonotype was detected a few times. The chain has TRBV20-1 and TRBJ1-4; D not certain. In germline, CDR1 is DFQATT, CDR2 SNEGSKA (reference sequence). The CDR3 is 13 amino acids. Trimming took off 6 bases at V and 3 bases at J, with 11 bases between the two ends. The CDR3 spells CSAKRGPNEKLFF. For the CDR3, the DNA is TGCAGTGCCAAACGGGGTCCTAATGAAAAACTGTTTTTT.

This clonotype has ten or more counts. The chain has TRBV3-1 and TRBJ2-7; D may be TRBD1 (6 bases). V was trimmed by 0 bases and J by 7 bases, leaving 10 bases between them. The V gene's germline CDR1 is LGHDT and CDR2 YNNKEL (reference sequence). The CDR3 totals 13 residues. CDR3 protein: CASSQDGGTEQYF. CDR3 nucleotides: TGTGCCAGCAGCCAAGATGGTGGGACAGAGCAGTACTTC.